The sequence of this T cell receptor beta chain was determined in a study of blood T cell repertoires in COVID-19. Across the whole study: Whether acute or convalescent, the COVID-19 samples came from the United States, Italy and Spain. T cells, B-cell-depleted T cells, or PBMCs supplied cDNA or gDNA.

This CDR3 spans 15 amino acids. Trimming took 0 bases from V and 8 from J, leaving 13 bases between them. Per germline, CDR1 LGHDT and CDR2 YNNKEL (reference sequence). In the original analysis: The authors estimated nucleated cell counts from reference gene primer amplification. Here immunoSEQ multiplex PCR was the method, and the copy in TCRdb shows in-frame clones only, minus some. The DNA was the basis for D and trimming; V, J and clone size are from that table. The data contain under 250,000 clones, 84% of them singletons. This chain uses TRBV3-1 (or the pseudogene TRBV3-2) with TRBJ1-4; D not resolved. The sequence was collected from a man aged 50-60 years with active or convalescent COVID-19. The sequencing input was peripheral blood. CDR3 in amino acids: CASSQDRAGGEKLFF. CDR3 bases: TGTGCCAGCAGCCAAGATAGGGCCGGCGGGGAAAAACTGTTTTTT.